What follows are 16 T cell receptor beta chains derived from one specimen sequenced in a study of blood T cells in healthy people across ages. A J-beta primer mix and a sample-barcoded 5' primer were used in a second PCR of roughly 7 to 12 cycles. A single record per CDR3 protein comes from TCRdb applying MiXCR to the 5' RACE reads. This table has 1 million to 1.2 million distinct CDR3 sequences, around two fifths appearing once. Sequenced material: blood. These receptor sequences come from a man younger than 35 in good health.

The chain recombines TRBV5-1 with TRBJ1-4; possibly TRBD1 for D (6 bases). CDR1 and CDR2 from the germline V gene are SGHRS and YFSETQ. With 5 bases removed from V and 4 bases from J, the gap between germline ends came to 12 bases. This CDR3 comprises 14 residues. The CDR3 here is CASSNQGNNEKLFF. The CDR3 DNA reads as TGCGCCAGCAGTAATCAGGGGAATAATGAAAAACTGTTTTTT.

This clonotype was detected only a few times. J is TRBJ1-1 and V is TRBV6-1, with D unclear. The CDR3 covers 13 residues. Deletions cut 6 bases from V and 5 bases from J, with 13 bases between. CDR1 MNHNS and CDR2 SASEGT come from the germline V gene. The CDR3 sequence: CASRSFSGTEAFF. CDR3 sequence (DNA): TGTGCCAGCAGATCCTTTAGCGGGACTGAAGCTTTCTTT.

There are a few counts of this clonotype. The rearrangement joins TRBV6-1 to TRBJ1-2; D gene unclear. The CDR3 is 15 residues long. Trimming removed 8 bases at V and 4 bases at J, with 20 bases between. CDR1 and CDR2 (germline): MNHNS, SASEGT. The CDR3 DNA follows: TGTGCCAGCGTTATACAGAAAACGTTCCTCTATGGCTACACCTTC. Translated, it gives CASVIQKTFLYGYTF.

This clonotype was detected only once. The chain has TRBV20-1 and TRBJ2-3; 7 positions agree with TRBD1. This CDR3 has 12 amino acids. V dropped 3 bases and J dropped 9; count of bases not matched to a gene: 6. CDR1 and CDR2 (germline): DFQATT, SNEGSKA (reference sequence). In DNA form, the CDR3 reads TGCAGTGCTAGTTACGGACAGGTCACGCAGTATTTT. It codes for CSASYGQVTQYF.

The rearrangement uses TRBV10-3 and TRBJ1-1; maybe TRBD1 (5 bases). Trimming shortened V by 4 bases and J by 3 bases, and 12 bases separated the two germline ends. Per the germline V gene, CDR1 is ENHRY and CDR2 is SYGVKD. CDR3 length equals 14 residues. The CDR3 sequence is CAISVSETDTEAFF. CDR3 DNA sequence: TGTGCCATCAGTGTCTCGGAGACAGACACTGAAGCTTTCTTT.

The chain's CDR3 is CASSAGQGMGYNEQFF. The DNA of the CDR3 is TGTGCCAGCAGCGCAGGACAGGGGATGGGTTACAATGAGCAGTTCTTC. The gene calls are TRBV9 and TRBJ2-1, with TRBD1 matching 9 bases. Germline loops: CDR1 SGDLS, CDR2 YYNGEE. The V segment lost 3 bases and the J segment 4 bases; nucleotides outside the gene matches: 8. This CDR3 is built from 16 residues.

The rearrangement uses TRBV10-3 and TRBJ1-1; D remains ambiguous. Germline CDR1 ENHRY, CDR2 SYGVKD. The CDR3 spans 13 residues. The V end lost 6 bases, the J end lost 3 bases, and 11 bases lay between the germline ends. CDR3 protein: CAISARVDTEAFF. CDR3 nucleotide sequence: TGTGCCATCAGCGCTAGGGTTGACACTGAAGCTTTCTTT.

The rearrangement uses TRBV5-1 and TRBJ2-1, with D possibly being TRBD2 (6 bases). CDR3 size: 13 residues. The V end was cut by 3 bases, the J end by 8 bases, with 12 bases between. In germline, CDR1 is SGHRS, CDR2 YFSETQ. CDR3 sequence (DNA): TGCGCCAGCAGCTCGGGGGTTGGCTATGAGCAGTTCTTC. Translation gives CASSSGVGYEQFF.

The chain has TRBV6-5 and TRBJ2-1; 9 bases match TRBD2. The V gene's germline CDR1 is MNHEY and CDR2 SVGAGI. V lost 6 bases to trimming and J lost 6 bases; unmatched junction nucleotides: 3. This CDR3 comprises 13 residues. The CDR3 protein is CASRTSGSNEQFF. The CDR3 nucleotides read TGTGCCAGCAGGACTAGCGGCAGCAATGAGCAGTTCTTC.

In its sample, this clonotype was seen a few times. The chain uses TRBV7-9 and TRBJ1-4; 7 nucleotides align to TRBD1. CDR3 length: 15 residues. Germline V CDR1 and CDR2: SEHNR, FQNEAQ (reference sequence). V trimming: 5 bases; J trimming: 7 bases; junction bases outside the gene matches: 10. The CDR3 loop is CASSPPTGTSEKLFF. The CDR3 DNA is TGTGCCAGCAGCCCCCCGACAGGGACAAGTGAAAAACTGTTTTTT.

This clonotype was seen a few times. The rearrangement links TRBV6-6 to TRBJ1-2; D is undetermined. Germline V gene lookup returns CDR1 MNHNY and CDR2 SVGAGI (reference sequence). The CDR3 is made up of 15 amino acids. Deletions cut 0 bases from V and 0 bases from J, with 8 bases between. For the CDR3, the DNA is TGTGCCAGCAGTTACTCGGTTGGAGCTAACTATGGCTACACCTTC. As protein: CASSYSVGANYGYTF.

The chain combines TRBV24-1 with TRBJ2-5; 10 bases fit TRBD2. CDR3 size: 16 residues. V shed 3 bases and J 1 base; nucleotides not matched to a gene: 4. The germline CDR1 and CDR2 sequences are KGHDR and SFDVKD. The CDR3 reads CATSDRAGGVQETQYF. The CDR3 DNA is TGTGCCACCAGTGATAGAGCGGGGGGGGTCCAAGAGACCCAGTACTTC.

This clonotype has only a few counts. DNA of the CDR3: TGTGCCACCAGCAGAATAACGGAGGGAAGCTATGGCTACACCTTC. Translation: CATSRITEGSYGYTF. The genes are TRBV15 and TRBJ1-2, with D unclear. CDR3 length: 15 amino acids. Trimming stripped 2 bases from V and 4 bases from J, with 14 bases between. CDR1 is LNHNV and CDR2 is YYDKDF in the germline V gene (reference sequence).

This clonotype occurred once. The J gene is TRBJ1-2, the V gene TRBV29-1, with D possibly TRBD1 on 5 matching bases. The CDR3 has 14 amino acids. In germline, CDR1 is SQVTM, CDR2 ANQGSEA. Trimming took 7 bases from V and 4 from J, leaving 19 bases between them. The CDR3 sequence is CSARGQGSAYGYTF. DNA for the CDR3: TGCAGCGCCCGAGGGCAGGGTTCCGCCTATGGCTACACCTTC.

The genes are TRBV20-1 and TRBJ1-4; 10 positions agree with TRBD1. V was clipped by 4 bases and J by 8 bases; unmatched bases: 4. This CDR3 region has 13 residues. CDR1 DFQATT and CDR2 SNEGSKA come from the germline V gene (reference sequence). The CDR3 region is CSATGTGEEKLFF. The CDR3 DNA sequence: TGCAGTGCTACCGGGACAGGGGAGGAAAAACTGTTTTTT.

This clonotype was seen a handful of times. V is TRBV12-3 or TRBV12-4 and J is TRBJ2-7; D may correspond to TRBD1 or TRBD2 (5 bases each). The CDR3 is 14 amino acids. The germline V and J ends were trimmed by 3 bases and 0 bases, with 9 bases remaining between them. CDR3 sequence reads: CASSLGVASYEQYF. In DNA, the CDR3 is TGTGCCAGCAGTTTGGGGGTGGCCTCCTACGAGCAGTACTTC.